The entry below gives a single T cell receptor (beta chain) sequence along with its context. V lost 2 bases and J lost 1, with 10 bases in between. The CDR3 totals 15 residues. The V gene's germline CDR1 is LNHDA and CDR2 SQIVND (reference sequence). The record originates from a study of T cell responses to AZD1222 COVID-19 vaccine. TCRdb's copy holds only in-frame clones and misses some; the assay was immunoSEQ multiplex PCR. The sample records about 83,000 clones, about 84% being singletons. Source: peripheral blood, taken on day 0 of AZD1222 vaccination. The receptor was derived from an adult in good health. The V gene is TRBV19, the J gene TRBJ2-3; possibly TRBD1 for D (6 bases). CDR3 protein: CASSILGAGTDTQYF. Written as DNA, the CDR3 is TGTGCCAGTAGTATACTGGGGGCGGGCACAGATACGCAGTATTTT.